One sample yielded the 21 T cell receptor beta chains listed below, sequenced in a study of early T cells in non-severe SARS-CoV-2 infection. TCRdb re-analysed the 5' RACE reads in MiXCR, keeping a single row per CDR3 protein. The repertoire includes tens of thousands of distinct CDR3 sequences, 12% of them detected once, and roughly 3.8% sits in the top ten. The sequencing input was whole blood. The receptor set was obtained from an adult who was a healthcare worker with PCR-confirmed SARS-CoV-2 infection or an uninfected control (not recorded which).

This clonotype was observed a few times. Germline is not matched at one junction end, which may reflect a read error. J is TRBJ2-5 and V is TRBV3-1, with D hard to call. This CDR3 is 12 amino acids long. Looked up from germline, CDR1 is LGHDT and CDR2 is YNNKEL (reference sequence). The DNA for the CDR3 is TGTGCCAGCAGTCGTCTCCAAGAGAACCAGTACTTC. Residues: CASSRLQENQYF.

This clonotype was counted at least ten times. CDR3 DNA: TGTGCCAGCAGTCCCCCCCCGGGTCGGCTAGCGGGAGAACGTGACTACAATGAGCAGTTCTTC. Amino acid sequence: CASSPPPGRLAGERDYNEQFF. The rearrangement links TRBV28 to TRBJ2-1; TRBD2 agrees at 10 bases. Trimming took 5 bases from V and 3 from J; bases not matched to a gene: 22. The CDR3 has 21 amino acids. Germline-derived CDR1 and CDR2 are MDHEN and SYDVKM.

This clonotype has just a few counts. The J gene is TRBJ1-4, the V gene TRBV5-1; D not certain. The length of the CDR3 is 13 residues. Germline CDR1 and CDR2: SGHRS and YFSETQ. The V and J ends lost 4 bases and 4 bases respectively, with 8 bases between them. In DNA, the CDR3 is TGCGCCAGCAGCCCGGACGTTAATGAAAAACTGTTTTTT. Encoded protein: CASSPDVNEKLFF. Full variable domain (rest looked up from reference TRBV5-1 and TRBJ1-4): KAGVTQTPRYLIKTRGQQVTLSCSPISGHRSVSWYQQTPGQGLQFLFEYFSETQRNKGNFPGRFSGRQFSNSRSEMNVSTLELGDSALYLCASSPDVNEKLFFGSGTQLSVL.

This clonotype appeared many times. This chain joins TRBV11-2 and TRBJ1-1, with 7 bases lining up with TRBD1. The CDR3 is 14 amino acids. Germline-derived CDR1 and CDR2 are SGHAT and FQNNGV. With 5 bases clipped from V and 4 bases from J, the junction kept 7 bases outside the gene matches. CDR3 amino acids: CASSPDRVGTEAFF. The CDR3 nucleotides read TGTGCCAGCAGCCCAGACAGGGTTGGCACTGAAGCTTTCTTT. Full variable domain (remainder filled in from reference TRBV11-2 and TRBJ1-1): EAGVAQSPRYKIIEKRQSVAFWCNPISGHATLYWYQQILGQGPKLLIQFQNNGVVDDSQLPKDRFSAERLKGVDSTLKIQPAKLEDSAVYLCASSPDRVGTEAFFGQGTRLTVV.

This clonotype was picked up a small number of times. The genes are TRBV12-3 or TRBV12-4 and TRBJ1-4; D is unclear. The V end lost 6 bases, the J end lost 0 bases, and 11 bases lay between the germline ends. The CDR3 is 15 residues long. The CDR3 bases are TGTGCCAGCAGCCCCCCGGCTGCAACTAATGAAAAACTGTTTTTT. Its translation: CASSPPAATNEKLFF.

The chain recombines TRBV3-1 with TRBJ2-3, with 14 bases lining up with TRBD2. Per germline, CDR1 LGHDT and CDR2 YNNKEL (reference sequence). The CDR3 is made up of 17 amino acids. The trim removed 0 bases at V and 3 bases at J, leaving 2 bases unmatched. The chain's CDR3 is CASSQEGTSGGTDTQYF. In DNA, the CDR3 is TGTGCCAGCAGCCAAGAGGGGACTAGCGGGGGAACAGATACGCAGTATTTT.

The rearrangement uses TRBV7-2 and TRBJ1-1; D is possibly TRBD1 (5 bases). The CDR3 is made up of 15 amino acids. V was shortened by 1 base and J by 1 base, with 10 bases between the two germline ends. Germline V gene lookup returns CDR1 SGHTA and CDR2 FQGNSA. DNA for the CDR3: TGTGCCAGCAGCTTAGAGGGGAGACGGAACACTGAAGCTTTCTTT. This encodes CASSLEGRRNTEAFF.

This clonotype was picked up many times. The V gene is TRBV29-1, the J gene TRBJ1-1; no definite D call. The V and J ends lost 4 bases and 1 base respectively, with 10 bases between them. The CDR3 runs to 13 residues. Germline CDR1 reads SQVTM; CDR2 reads ANQGSEA. CDR3 DNA sequence: TGCAGCGTTGTAGGGAGCCAGAACACTGAAGCTTTCTTT. Amino acids: CSVVGSQNTEAFF.

This clonotype was picked up a small number of times. V usage is TRBV11-2 and J usage is TRBJ2-1; D assignment may be TRBD1 or TRBD2 (6 bases each). Between the trimmed V and J ends, which lost 4 bases and 6 bases, there was a span of 16 bases. Germline assignment: CDR1 SGHAT and CDR2 FQNNGV. This CDR3 contains 15 residues. Here the CDR3 reads CASSWGRGALNEQFF. CDR3 coding DNA: TGTGCCAGCAGCTGGGGGCGCGGGGCACTCAATGAGCAGTTCTTC.

This clonotype was detected only once. The chain employs TRBV24-1 and TRBJ1-1; D gene uncertain. Germline CDR1 reads KGHDR; CDR2 reads SFDVKD. Trimming shortened V by 9 bases and J by 4 bases, and 14 bases separated the two germline ends. This CDR3 contains 13 residues. CDR3 amino acids: CATRPNRSTEAFF. The CDR3 DNA follows: TGTGCCACCCGACCGAACAGATCCACTGAAGCTTTCTTT.

There are many counts of this clonotype. The CDR3 DNA is TGTGCCAGCAGTTTAGGGGGTTCACCCCTCCACTTT. As protein: CASSLGGSPLHF. The chain has TRBV12-3 or TRBV12-4 and TRBJ1-6; no clear D gene. CDR3 length equals 12 residues. Trimming took 1 base from V and 9 from J, leaving 4 bases between them.

This clonotype was observed many times. The chain couples TRBV7-2 to TRBJ2-7; maybe TRBD1 (6 bases). The CDR3 totals 15 residues. Trimming took off 4 bases at V and 0 bases at J, with 13 bases between the two ends. The germline V gene has CDR1 SGHTA and CDR2 FQGNSA. The DNA of the CDR3 is TGTGCCAGCAGCTCACAGGGAGCCCACTCCTACGAGCAGTACTTC. It codes for CASSSQGAHSYEQYF.

This clonotype was seen a handful of times. The chain couples TRBV29-1 to TRBJ2-4; 8 nucleotides match TRBD2. Germline V gives CDR1 SQVTM, CDR2 ANQGSEA. There are 19 residues in the CDR3. The V and J ends lost 4 bases and 0 bases, in that order; junction bases with no gene match: 17. The CDR3 here is CSVVAPGLGHRVAKNIQYF. The CDR3, as DNA: TGCAGCGTTGTGGCCCCGGGACTAGGCCATAGGGTAGCCAAAAACATTCAGTACTTC.

The chain uses TRBV2 and TRBJ1-6, with D possibly matching TRBD1 (6 bases). V lost 5 bases, J lost 5 bases, and 10 bases lay in between. Germline V lookup: CDR1 SNHLY, CDR2 FYNNEI. The CDR3 loop spans 14 amino acids. CDR3 residues: CASSWTVNNSPLHF. The CDR3 nucleotides read TGTGCCAGCAGTTGGACAGTAAATAATTCACCCCTCCACTTT.

This clonotype was observed many times. The chain is built from TRBV3-1 and TRBJ1-1; a possible D gene is TRBD1 (5 bases). V lost 3 bases and J lost 3, with 11 bases in between. The germline gives CDR1 LGHDT, CDR2 YNNKEL (reference sequence). This CDR3 is 14 amino acids long. The CDR3 is CASSQPGPDTEAFF. The CDR3 bases are TGTGCCAGCAGCCAGCCGGGACCGGACACTGAAGCTTTCTTT. Looking up the rest from reference TRBV3-1 and TRBJ1-1 gives the full variable domain: DTAVSQTPKYLVTQMGNDKSIKCEQNLGHDTMYWYKQDSKKFLKIMFSYNNKELIINETVPNRFSPKSPDKAHLNLHINSLELGDSAVYFCASSQPGPDTEAFFGQGTRLTVV.

This clonotype was found many times. The J gene is TRBJ2-1, the V gene TRBV14; TRBD2 matches at 11 bases. The CDR3 sequence is 16 residues long. Germline trimming cut 1 base from V and 4 bases from J; bases unmatched to any gene: 3. Per germline, CDR1 SGHDN and CDR2 FVKESK. The chain's CDR3 is CASSQGGTSGYNEQFF. For the CDR3, the DNA is TGTGCCAGCAGCCAAGGGGGGACTAGCGGTTACAATGAGCAGTTCTTC.

This clonotype showed up many times. The genes are TRBV20-1 and TRBJ2-7; 7 nucleotides align to TRBD2. Looked up from germline, CDR1 is DFQATT and CDR2 is SNEGSKA (reference sequence). The CDR3 loop spans 13 amino acids. Germline trimming cut 0 bases from V and 2 bases from J; bases unmatched to any gene: 1. CDR3 DNA sequence: TGCAGTGCTAGAGATCGGGGGGCCTACGAGCAGTACTTC. Translating it yields CSARDRGAYEQYF.

There are many counts of this clonotype. The chain is built from TRBV7-3 and TRBJ1-2; D unresolved. CDR1 SGHTA and CDR2 FQGTGA come from the germline V gene. This CDR3 spans 13 amino acids. Trimming left V 5 bases short and J 4 bases short, with 11 bases between. The CDR3 DNA reads TGTGCCAGCAGCCCCCACCCAGGCTATGGCTACACCTTC. Its translation: CASSPHPGYGYTF.

V and J are TRBV7-2 and TRBJ2-3; D gene unclear. The CDR3 has 15 amino acids. V was cut by 5 bases and J by 0 bases, with 12 bases left in between. The germline gives CDR1 SGHTA, CDR2 FQGNSA. This CDR3 reads CASSRLQGSTDTQYF. As DNA, the CDR3 is TGTGCCAGCAGCCGTTTACAAGGCAGCACAGATACGCAGTATTTT.

This clonotype was detected ten times or more. The chain carries TRBV27 and TRBJ2-1, with 10 bases fitting TRBD2. Looked up from germline, CDR1 is MNHEY and CDR2 is SMNVEV (reference sequence). The CDR3 sequence is 14 residues long. V shed 10 bases and J 6 bases; nucleotides not matched to a gene: 9. CDR3 in DNA: TGTGCCACGACGGGGGCTAGCGGGGGCAATGAGCAGTTCTTC. Its protein is CATTGASGGNEQFF.

The V and J genes are TRBV12-3 or TRBV12-4 and TRBJ2-7, with D perhaps given as TRBD1 or TRBD2 (5 bases each). The CDR3 covers 12 residues. Trimming took 3 bases from V and 6 from J, leaving 9 bases between them. The CDR3 coding sequence is TGTGCCAGCAGTTTGGTGAGGGGCGAGCAGTACTTC. Residues: CASSLVRGEQYF.